A selection of T cell receptor beta chains follows, all from one sample in a study of beta chain features in type 1 diabetes. Method: immunoSEQ multiplex PCR; TCRdb's copy keeps in-frame clones and lacks some. The sample lists about 620,000 clones, roughly a sixth occurring once. The specimen was naive CD4+ T cells from blood. The receptors shown here come from a man younger than 30 in good health. CDR3s include the opening cysteine and the closing phenylalanine or tryptophan. D genes are given only for firm matches. Not every row has a clone size; where given, it reads once, few, many or a size class.

clone_size d_call j_call v_call cdr3_aa cdr3_nt
- - TRBJ2-7 TRBV18 CASSPGGNEQYF TGTGCCAGCTCACCGGGGGGAAACGAGCAGTACTTC
- TRBD1 TRBJ1-6 TRBV25-1 CASGYRGNNSPLHF TGTGCCAGCGGTTACAGGGGGAATAATTCACCCCTCCACTTT
- - TRBJ2-7 TRBV27 CASSLLAGGGLREQYF TGTGCCAGCAGTTTACTCGCGGGTGGCGGCCTGAGGGAGCAGTACTTC
few TRBD1 TRBJ1-1 TRBV29-1 CSSGQVNTEAFF TGCAGCTCGGGACAGGTGAACACTGAAGCTTTCTTT
- - TRBJ1-2 TRBV28 CASSTRRLGNNYGYTF TGTGCCAGCAGCACTCGCCGGCTGGGAAACAACTATGGCTACACCTTC
- - TRBJ1-2 TRBV13 CASRPTQGRSGYTF TGTGCCAGCAGGCCGACCCAGGGACGGAGCGGCTACACCTTC
few TRBD1 TRBJ2-3 TRBV9 CASSARTGAATDTQYF TGTGCCAGCAGCGCCAGGACAGGGGCGGCTACAGATACGCAGTATTTT
- - TRBJ1-2 TRBV7-9 CASSLGQKISNYGYTF TGTGCCAGCAGCTTAGGACAGAAGATATCTAACTATGGCTACACCTTC
- - TRBJ1-6 TRBV4-2 CASSQEGGNSPLHF TGTGCCAGCAGCCAAGAGGGAGGGAACTCACCCCTCCACTTT
- TRBD1 TRBJ2-6 TRBV9 CASSVEGAGANVLTF TGTGCCAGCAGCGTAGAGGGGGCCGGGGCCAATGTCCTGACTTTC